This T cell receptor (beta chain) appears in the sequencing data of a study of blood T cells in healthy people across ages. This CDR3 is 15 amino acids long. The V and J ends lost 3 bases and 1 base respectively, with 7 bases between them. A second roughly 7 to 11 cycle PCR used barcoded and J-beta primers. TCRdb reprocessed the 5' RACE reads with MiXCR, giving one entry per CDR3 protein. This sample has more than 500,000 distinct CDR3 sequences; around a quarter occur once, and the top ten carry 3% to 4%. The same sample was also studied in work on T cells of mothers and their children. As reported in that work: All donors were healthy and Caucasian; they were a few mothers and their six children.

This receptor was obtained from a boy younger than 10 in good health. Sequenced input: blood. The chain couples TRBV12-3 or TRBV12-4 to TRBJ2-6; perhaps TRBD2 as D (6 bases). The CDR3 coding sequence is TGTGCCAGCAGTTTCGGGGGATCTGGGGCCAACGTCCTGACTTTC. Protein: CASSFGGSGANVLTF.